This paragraph reports one T cell receptor (beta chain). Its target is not known. This entry belongs to a study of Ad26.COV2.S vaccination and SARS-CoV-2 variants. Notes on the study in general: Vaccine recipients surpassed placebo recipients in spike-specific TCR breadth.

Profiling relied on immunoSEQ multiplex PCR, and the TCRdb table lists in-frame clones only, not all of them. The sample has over 100,000 clones, around 82% seen once. CDR1 is MNHEY and CDR2 is SVGEGT in the germline V gene. The CDR3 covers 18 residues. Trimming removed 3 bases from V and 1 base from J; junction bases left unmatched: 13. The starting material was peripheral blood, obtained after recovery from COVID-19. This clonotype originated in a human donor who had recovered from COVID-19. This chain connects TRBV6-2 or TRBV6-3 to TRBJ1-1, with TRBD1 matching 8 bases. In DNA, the CDR3 is TGTGCCAGCAGTTATAGATTGGACAGGGTTGGGACGAACACTGAAGCTTTCTTT. Translating it yields CASSYRLDRVGTNTEAFF.